This TCR beta chain was recovered during a study of CD8 T cells in Susac syndrome. Germline assignment: CDR1 GTSNPN and CDR2 SVGIG (reference sequence). This CDR3 has 14 amino acids. V was clipped by 3 bases and J by 5 bases, with 16 bases between them. RNA in amounts of roughly 0.5 to 1 ug was reverse transcribed with random hexamers. TCRdb reprocessed the immunoSEQ multiplex PCR reads via MiXCR and lists one record per CDR3 protein. The sample yields roughly 160,000 distinct CDR3 sequences, more than 95% seen once. The sample comprised CD4+ T cells from PBMCs. The V and J genes are TRBV30 and TRBJ2-5; the D gene is possibly TRBD1 (5 bases). The sequence came from a human donor with Susac syndrome. This chain's CDR3 is CAWSVGAGKETQYF. CDR3 coding DNA: TGTGCCTGGAGCGTCGGTGCAGGGAAGGAGACCCAGTACTTC.